This TCR beta chain was observed in a study of blood T cell repertoires in COVID-19. Study-wide context: The United States, Italy and Spain were the sources of the acute and convalescent COVID-19 samples. PBMCs, B-cell-depleted T cells, or T cells provided the cDNA or gDNA that made up the material.

Germline V gene sequence: CDR1 SNHLY, CDR2 FYNNEI. The CDR3 consists of 13 residues. V shed 7 bases, J shed 6 bases, and the junction held 6 bases outside the gene matches. Source study methods: Amplified reference gene primers provided the basis for estimating nucleated cell counts. TCRdb's table, derived via immunoSEQ multiplex PCR, lists solely in-frame clones and lacks some. Clonal size and the V and J genes are those of that table, whereas D and trimming came from the DNA. The profile covers about 150,000 clones, with roughly 90% appearing a single time and roughly 2.9% taken by the ten largest.

The rearrangement joins TRBV2 to TRBJ2-7; 10 nucleotides align to TRBD2. The receptor was derived from a man between 60 and 75 years old with active or convalescent COVID-19. Material: peripheral blood. The CDR3, as DNA: TGTGCCAGCACCGTTCAGCGGGAGGGCGAGCAGTACTTC. Protein: CASTVQREGEQYF.